Here is one T cell receptor (beta chain) with its context. Its antigen remains unknown. The entry originates in a study of CD4 T cell repertoires in COVID-19. Study-wide background: Other coronavirus spike proteins restimulated relabeled CFSE-low cells expanded with IL-2 for around ten days. Whole-study findings and limits: Two or all three memory subsets shared several highly expanded SARS-CoV-2-reactive clonotypes.

Repertoires were generated with immunoSEQ multiplex PCR, while TCRdb's copy carries only in-frame clones and drops some. The sample shows about 75,000 clones, 83% of them seen only once. CDR1 is KGHSH and CDR2 is LQKENI in the germline V gene. CDR3 length: 15 residues. J lost 3 bases, V lost 3 bases, and 7 bases had no gene match. The chain links TRBV18 to TRBJ2-7; 8 bases align to TRBD2. This clonotype originated in a human donor who had COVID-19. The sample here was CD4+ T cells from peripheral blood, taken after recovery from COVID-19. This CDR3 is CASSPSGGVIYEQYF. The CDR3 nucleotides are TGTGCCAGCTCACCCTCCGGGGGGGTCATCTACGAGCAGTACTTC.